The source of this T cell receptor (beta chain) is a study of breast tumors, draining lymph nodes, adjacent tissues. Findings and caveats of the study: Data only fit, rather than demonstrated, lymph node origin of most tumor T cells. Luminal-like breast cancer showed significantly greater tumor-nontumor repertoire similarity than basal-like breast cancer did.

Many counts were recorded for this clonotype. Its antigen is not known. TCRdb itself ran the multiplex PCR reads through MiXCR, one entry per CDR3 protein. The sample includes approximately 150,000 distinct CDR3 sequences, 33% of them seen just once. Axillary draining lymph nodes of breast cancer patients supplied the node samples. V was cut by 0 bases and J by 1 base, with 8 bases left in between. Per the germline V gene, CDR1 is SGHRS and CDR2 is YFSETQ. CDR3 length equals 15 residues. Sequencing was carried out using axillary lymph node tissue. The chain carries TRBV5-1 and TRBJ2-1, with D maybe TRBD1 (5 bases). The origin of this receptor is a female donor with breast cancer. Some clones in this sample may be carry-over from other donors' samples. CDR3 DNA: TGCGCCAGCAGCTTGGCAGGGTTATCCTACAATGAGCAGTTCTTC. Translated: CASSLAGLSYNEQFF.